Only a few counts were recorded for the clone carrying this T cell receptor (beta chain). Antigen unknown. Repertoires were generated with immunoSEQ multiplex PCR, while TCRdb's copy carries only in-frame clones and drops some. The data hold tens of thousands of clones, with approximately 84% observed a single time. The data are from a study of a mutant IDH1 vaccine in newly diagnosed glioma. Across the whole study: Vaccines were first given 4-6 weeks after radiotherapy alone, or with temozolomide cycles. Former treatment meant radiotherapy, temozolomide, or both; the majority had gotten both. A roughly 62% male, approximately 38% female split and a mean age of 40.4 years characterized treated patients.

This CDR3 has 15 residues. The V end was cut by 0 bases, the J end by 5 bases, with 13 bases between. Germline V gives CDR1 LNHDA, CDR2 SQIVND (reference sequence). The time point was: week 47, end of study. Topical imiquimod was applied with each vaccine dose, which held 300 ug of mutant IDH1 20-mer peptide. Findings and caveats of the study: Around 93% of patients showed vaccine-induced immune responses across multiple MHC alleles.

The chain employs TRBV19 and TRBJ1-1; D possibly corresponds to TRBD1 (6 bases). This TCR was sampled from a woman aged 25 to 39 with glioma. Some clones in this sample may be carry-over from other donors' samples. The specimen comprised PBMCs, sampled from a glioma patient whose treatment included an IDH1 peptide vaccine. Here the CDR3 DNA reads TGTGCCAGTAGTATAGATGGGGGCGGACAAACTGAAGCTTTCTTT. Translating it yields CASSIDGGGQTEAFF.